The subject of this entry is one T cell receptor beta chain. The donors, all of them Caucasian adults, lived in Nashville, Tennessee. The data derive from a study of shared clonotypes between healthy human individuals. Looking at the study overall: The study used three CD4 naive, three CD4 memory, two CD8 naive and one CD8 memory plate per donor.

Data came from immunoSEQ multiplex PCR; TCRdb stores just in-frame clones and leaves some out. The table includes over 850,000 clones, around three quarters detected once. Germline loops: CDR1 SNHLY, CDR2 FYNNEI. The CDR3 covers 16 residues. V lost 6 bases and J 5 bases, leaving 19 bases between the germline ends. This TCR came from a man between 18 and 29 years old in good health. Some clones in this sample may be carry-over from other donors' samples. The rearrangement joins TRBV2 to TRBJ2-2; TRBD2 is a possible D gene (7 bases). What was sequenced was memory CD4+ T cells from PBMCs. Subset in this sample: CD45RA-negative fraction. The CDR3 region has the DNA TGTGCCAGCAGCCAAACGCCGAGGGGGGGGACCGGGGAGCTGTTTTTT. This gives the protein CASSQTPRGGTGELFF.